The rows below give T cell receptor beta chains drawn from one sample of a study of T-cell reconstitution after alpha-beta-depleted transplantation in children. Each CDR3 protein is one row after TCRdb ran MiXCR on the PCR reads. The sample shows approximately 630,000 distinct CDR3 sequences, around 13% of them seen only once. Sequencing was performed on PBMCs, taken before TCRalphabeta/CD19-depleted stem cell transplant. Receptor source: a girl aged 2-10 years with congenital amegakaryocytic thrombocytopenia, due to receive a stem cell transplant. The conserved cysteine and the conserved F or W are not part of the CDR3 here. Fields, in order: V gene, J gene, D gene, CDR3 protein. A D gene is named only where the DNA matches it firmly.

TRBV27	TRBJ2-1	NA	ASSLGVRDPKF
TRBV29-1	TRBJ1-1	NA	SVEDYRSGNTEAF
TRBV25-1	TRBJ2-1	NA	ASSSLNRDYNEQF
TRBV20-1	TRBJ2-5	NA	SATFDPQETQY
TRBV4-2	TRBJ2-4	NA	ASSQGRDRDIQY
TRBV24-1	TRBJ2-1	NA	ATDGGAQPKQF
TRBV20-1	TRBJ2-3	NA	SARAWLAPSTDTQY
TRBV12-3/TRBV12-4	TRBJ1-2	TRBD1	ASSFLQGSPYGYT
TRBV25-1	TRBJ2-3	NA	ATQGVVFETRDDTQY
TRBV2	TRBJ1-2	NA	ASTQPSFRGGYT
TRBV5-1	TRBJ2-5	NA	ASSWKLKGETQY